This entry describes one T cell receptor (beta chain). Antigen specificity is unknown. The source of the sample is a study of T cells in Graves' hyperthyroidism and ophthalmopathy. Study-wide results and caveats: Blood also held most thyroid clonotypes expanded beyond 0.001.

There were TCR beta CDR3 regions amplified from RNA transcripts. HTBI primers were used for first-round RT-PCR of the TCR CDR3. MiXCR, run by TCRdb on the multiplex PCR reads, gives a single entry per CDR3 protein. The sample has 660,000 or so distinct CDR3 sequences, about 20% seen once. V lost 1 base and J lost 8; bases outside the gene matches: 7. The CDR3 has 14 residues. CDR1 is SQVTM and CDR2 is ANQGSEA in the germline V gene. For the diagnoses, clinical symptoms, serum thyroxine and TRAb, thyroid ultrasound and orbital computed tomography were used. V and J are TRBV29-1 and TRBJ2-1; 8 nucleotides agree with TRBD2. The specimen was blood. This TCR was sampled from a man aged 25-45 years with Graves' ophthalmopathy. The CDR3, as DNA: TGCAGCGTTGAAGGGGGGAGCGGGAGCCATGAGCAGTTCTTC. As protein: CSVEGGSGSHEQFF.